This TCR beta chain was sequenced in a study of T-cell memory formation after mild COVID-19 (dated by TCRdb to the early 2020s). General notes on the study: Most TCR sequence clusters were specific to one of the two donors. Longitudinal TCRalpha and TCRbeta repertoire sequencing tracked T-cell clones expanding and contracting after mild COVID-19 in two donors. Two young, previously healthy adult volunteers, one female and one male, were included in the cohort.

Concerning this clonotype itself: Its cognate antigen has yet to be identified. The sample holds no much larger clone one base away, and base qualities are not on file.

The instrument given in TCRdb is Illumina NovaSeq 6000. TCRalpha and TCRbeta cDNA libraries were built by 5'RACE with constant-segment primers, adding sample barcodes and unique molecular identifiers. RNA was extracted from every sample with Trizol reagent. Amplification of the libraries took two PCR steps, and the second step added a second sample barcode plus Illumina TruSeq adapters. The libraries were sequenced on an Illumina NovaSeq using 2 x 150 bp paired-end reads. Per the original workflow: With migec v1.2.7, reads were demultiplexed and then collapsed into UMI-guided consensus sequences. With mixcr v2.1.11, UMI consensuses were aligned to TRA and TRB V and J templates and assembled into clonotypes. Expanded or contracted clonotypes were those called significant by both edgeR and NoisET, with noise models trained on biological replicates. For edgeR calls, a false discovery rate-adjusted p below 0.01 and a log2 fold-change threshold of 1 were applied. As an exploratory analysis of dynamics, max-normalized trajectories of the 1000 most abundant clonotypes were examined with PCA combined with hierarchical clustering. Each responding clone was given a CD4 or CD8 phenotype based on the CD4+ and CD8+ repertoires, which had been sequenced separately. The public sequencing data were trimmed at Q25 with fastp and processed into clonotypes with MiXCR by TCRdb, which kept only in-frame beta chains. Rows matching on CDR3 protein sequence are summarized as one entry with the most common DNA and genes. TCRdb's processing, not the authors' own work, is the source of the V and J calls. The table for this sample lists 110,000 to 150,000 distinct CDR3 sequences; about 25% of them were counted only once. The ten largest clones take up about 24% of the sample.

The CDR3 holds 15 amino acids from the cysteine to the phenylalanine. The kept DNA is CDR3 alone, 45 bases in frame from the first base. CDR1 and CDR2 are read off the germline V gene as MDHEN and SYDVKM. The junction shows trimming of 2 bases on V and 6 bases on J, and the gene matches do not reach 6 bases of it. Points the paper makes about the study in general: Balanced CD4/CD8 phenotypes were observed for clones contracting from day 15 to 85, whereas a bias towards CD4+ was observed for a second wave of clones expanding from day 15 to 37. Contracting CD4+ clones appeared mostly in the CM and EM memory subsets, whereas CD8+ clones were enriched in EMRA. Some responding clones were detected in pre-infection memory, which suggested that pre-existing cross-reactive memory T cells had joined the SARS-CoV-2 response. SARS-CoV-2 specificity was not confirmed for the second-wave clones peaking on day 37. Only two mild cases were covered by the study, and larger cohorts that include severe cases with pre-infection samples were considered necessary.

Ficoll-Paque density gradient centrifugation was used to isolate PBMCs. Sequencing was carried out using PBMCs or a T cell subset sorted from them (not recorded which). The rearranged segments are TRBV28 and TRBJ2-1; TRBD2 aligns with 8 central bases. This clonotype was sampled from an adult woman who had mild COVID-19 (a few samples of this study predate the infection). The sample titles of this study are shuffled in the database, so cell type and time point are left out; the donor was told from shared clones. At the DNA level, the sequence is TGTGCCAGCAGTTTAAACGGGAGGGCCGTCAATGAGCAGTTCTTC. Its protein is CASSLNGRAVNEQFF. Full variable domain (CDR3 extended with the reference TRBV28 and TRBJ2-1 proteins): DVKVTQSSRYLVKRTGEKVFLECVQDMDHENMFWYRQDPGLGLRLIYFSYDVKMKEKGDIPEGYSVSREKKERFSLILESASTNQTSMYLCASSLNGRAVNEQFFGPGTRLTVL.